The rows below give T cell receptor beta chains drawn from one sample of a study of cytomegalovirus exposure and HLA in healthy donors. Profiled with immunoSEQ multiplex PCR; TCRdb holds only in-frame clones, not every one. The top ten clones hold approximately 8% of a sample with some 50,000 clones, 85% to 95% of them seen once. Sequenced input: PBMCs. Source of these receptors: a woman under 30 in good health and CMV-seropositive. Each CDR3 is given with its conserved first and last residue. The D gene is left open where the match is weak. The size of a clone is reported for some rows only, either as once, few or many, or as a class for expanded clones.

v_gene	d_gene	j_gene	abundance	len	CDR3nt	CDR3aa
TRBV7-2	TRBD2	TRBJ2-1	.	16	TGTGCCAGCACCGATCCGAGCGGGATGGTCTACAATGAGCAGTTCTTC	CASTDPSGMVYNEQFF
TRBV5-1	TRBD1	TRBJ2-7	.	16	TGCGCCAGCAGCCTGAGGAAGGACAGGCAACCCTACGAGCAGTACTTC	CASSLRKDRQPYEQYF
TRBV7-8	TRBD1	TRBJ2-3	.	16	TGTGCCAGCAGCACCGTGACAGGGGGCCGCACAGATACGCAGTATTTT	CASSTVTGGRTDTQYF
TRBV27	.	TRBJ2-5	once	13	TGTGCCAGCAGTTCCATGTACCAAGAGACCCAGTACTTC	CASSSMYQETQYF
TRBV28	.	TRBJ2-7	.	14	TGTGCCAGCAGGCCCCGGGGAATGCGCTACGAGCAGTACTTC	CASRPRGMRYEQYF
TRBV28	.	TRBJ2-5	.	14	TGTGCCAGCAGAGCTAGGGGGAATCAAGAGACCCAGTACTTC	CASRARGNQETQYF
TRBV19	TRBD2	TRBJ2-1	.	14	TGTGCCAGTAGTAGAGGACTAGCGGGAGGTGAGCAGTTCTTC	CASSRGLAGGEQFF
TRBV5-6	TRBD1	TRBJ2-7	.	16	TGTGCCAGCAGCTTTGGGGACAGGACGGGCTCCTACGAGCAGTACTTC	CASSFGDRTGSYEQYF
TRBV25-1	TRBD2	TRBJ2-2	.	15	TGTGCCAGCAGTGCGGCGGGAGGGCCCACCGGGGAGCTGTTTTTT	CASSAAGGPTGELFF
TRBV6-5	.	TRBJ2-2	.	15	TGTGCCAGCAGGCCAGCTAACAGGGTTGCCGGGGAGCTGTTTTTT	CASRPANRVAGELFF
TRBV11-2	.	TRBJ2-3	.	16	TGTGCCAGCAGCCTTGGGACTCTAGAGGGCACAGATACGCAGTATTTT	CASSLGTLEGTDTQYF
TRBV6-5	TRBD2	TRBJ2-7	.	15	TGTGCCAGCAAAACGGGACTAGCGGGGACCTACGAGCAGTACTTC	CASKTGLAGTYEQYF
TRBV5-3	TRBD1	TRBJ1-2	.	15	TGTGCCAGAAGCACCGCCCCGGACAGGGCGGATGGCTACACCTTC	CARSTAPDRADGYTF
TRBV6-1	.	TRBJ1-5	once	16	TGTGCCAGCAGTGAAGTCTGGGGGGTAGGCAATCAGCCCCAGCATTTT	CASSEVWGVGNQPQHF
TRBV4-2	TRBD2	TRBJ2-1	.	16	TGTGCCAGCAGCCAAGATATGGCTAGCGGATACAATGAGCAGTTCTTC	CASSQDMASGYNEQFF
TRBV6-6	.	TRBJ2-5	.	13	TGTGCCAGCAACAGGGACACCCAAGAGACCCAGTACTTC	CASNRDTQETQYF
TRBV11-3	.	TRBJ1-3	.	13	TGTGCCAGCACCCTTTACTCTGGAAACACCATATATTTT	CASTLYSGNTIYF
TRBV28	TRBD2	TRBJ2-1	.	16	TGTGCCAGCAGTTTAGTTAGCGGGAGGGTTTACAATGAGCAGTTCTTC	CASSLVSGRVYNEQFF
TRBV6-1	TRBD2	TRBJ2-3	.	15	TGTGCCAGCAGTGGAGCGGGAGCCGTCACAGATACGCAGTATTTT	CASSGAGAVTDTQYF
TRBV11-3	TRBD1	TRBJ1-2	few	16	TGTGCCAGCAGCCCCGAGGGTCGACAGGGCCACTATGGCTACACCTTC	CASSPEGRQGHYGYTF
TRBV7-2	.	TRBJ2-3	.	14	TGTGCCAGCAGCTTAGCGGGAGTGTCAGATACGCAGTATTTT	CASSLAGVSDTQYF
TRBV6-6	.	TRBJ2-7	few	13	TGTGCCAGCTGGGTGCGAGGGTCCTACGAGCAGTACTTC	CASWVRGSYEQYF
TRBV15	.	TRBJ2-2	.	13	TGTGCCACCAGCAGAGATACGGGCGGGGAGCTGTTTTTT	CATSRDTGGELFF
TRBV6-1	TRBD2	TRBJ2-2	.	17	TGTGCCAGCAGTGTTCTTAGCGGGAGTAGCAACACCGGGGAGCTGTTTTTT	CASSVLSGSSNTGELFF
TRBV27	TRBD2	TRBJ2-3	.	18	TGTGCCAGCAGTTCCCCGACTAGCGGGAGGGTCGGTGGTTTTACGCAGTATTTT	CASSSPTSGRVGGFTQYF
TRBV28	TRBD1	TRBJ2-6	.	17	TGTGCCAGCAGTTTTTACAGGGGGCTCTCTGGGGCCAACGTCCTGACTTTC	CASSFYRGLSGANVLTF
TRBV14	TRBD1	TRBJ2-7	.	13	TGTGCCAGCAGTGGACAGGGCAGGTACGAGCAGTACTTC	CASSGQGRYEQYF
TRBV5-5	TRBD1	TRBJ2-7	.	14	TGTGCCAGCAGCCCGGGACAGGATTCCTACGAGCAGTACTTC	CASSPGQDSYEQYF
TRBV30	TRBD1	TRBJ1-2	.	16	TGTGCCTGGAGTGACCTCGACAGGGGGAGTAACTATGGCTACACCTTC	CAWSDLDRGSNYGYTF
TRBV30	.	TRBJ1-6	.	17	TGTGCCTGGAGGAGGGAATTAGGAACAGGGATATTTTCACCCCTCCACTTT	CAWRRELGTGIFSPLHF
TRBV14	.	TRBJ1-1	.	15	TGTGCCAGCAGCCAAGATCAGGTGGGGAACACTGAAGCTTTCTTT	CASSQDQVGNTEAFF
TRBV6-1	.	TRBJ2-7	.	13	TGTGCCAGCACCCCTAGGGGAAATTACGAGCAGTACTTC	CASTPRGNYEQYF
TRBV7-2	.	TRBJ1-2	.	15	TGTGCCAGCAGCTCCGACCTAGCCCCTAGCTCCGGCTACACCTTC	CASSSDLAPSSGYTF
TRBV28	TRBD2	TRBJ2-7	once	15	TGTGCCAGCAGTGGCCGGACTAGCGGGAAGTCGGAGCAGTACTTC	CASSGRTSGKSEQYF
TRBV7-2	TRBD2	TRBJ2-7	once	15	TGTGCCAGCAGCTCCAGGACTAGCGGGTTCTACGAGCAGTACTTC	CASSSRTSGFYEQYF
TRBV19	TRBD1	TRBJ1-5	.	19	TGTGCCAGTAGTTCAGGACAGGGACAATCAGCGGGACTGAGTCAGCCCCAGCATTTT	CASSSGQGQSAGLSQPQHF
TRBV7-6	TRBD2	TRBJ2-3	.	18	TGTGCCAGCAGCTTAGTGTTAGGGACTAGTTCTAGCACAGATACGCAGTATTTT	CASSLVLGTSSSTDTQYF
TRBV6-6	TRBD1	TRBJ2-7	.	14	TGTGCCAGCAGGACTAGGGACAGGGTCCACGAGCAGTACTTC	CASRTRDRVHEQYF
TRBV27	.	TRBJ2-7	.	16	TGTGCCAGCAGCTACGAATTGGGGACTCCAACCTACGAGCAGTACTTC	CASSYELGTPTYEQYF
TRBV10-2	.	TRBJ1-2	.	14	TGCGCCAGCAGGGCTGACACGGCAACTCATGGCTACACCTTC	CASRADTATHGYTF
TRBV12-5	TRBD1	TRBJ2-7	.	15	TGTGCTAGTGGTGAAGGGACAGGGGAGATTTACGAGCAGTACTTC	CASGEGTGEIYEQYF
TRBV19	TRBD1	TRBJ2-3	.	16	TGTGCCAGTAGACACCCCGGGACAGGGGACGGGTATACGCAGTATTTT	CASRHPGTGDGYTQYF
TRBV29-1	.	TRBJ1-2	.	15	TGCAGCGTACCAATACAGGGTAGGACTAACTATGGCTACACCTTC	CSVPIQGRTNYGYTF
TRBV6-1	TRBD2	TRBJ2-3	.	14	TGTGCCAGCAGTATAGCGGGAACCACAGATACGCAGTATTTT	CASSIAGTTDTQYF
TRBV20-1	.	TRBJ2-7	.	11	TGCAGTGCTGAGGGAGGCCGCGAGCAGTACTTC	CSAEGGREQYF